Listed here are 9 T cell receptor beta chains from one sample, sequenced in a study of blood T cells in healthy people across ages (dated by TCRdb to about 2015). The protocol used for the library was 5' RACE. The data were produced on an Illumina HiSeq 2500. A second about 7 to 11 cycle PCR used a sample-barcoded 5' primer and a J-beta primer mix. Using fastp trimming at Q25 and MiXCR clonotype assembly, TCRdb reanalyzed the public sequencing data and kept in-frame beta chains. Identical CDR3 protein sequences are pooled into one entry, listed with their most common genes and DNA. The sample includes approximately 830,000 distinct CDR3 sequences, with about 62% observed a single time. 28% of the sample belongs to the ten largest clones. The source material was blood. The receptors were gathered from a man aged 25-45 years in good health.

The chain carries TRBV15 and TRBJ1-2; the match to TRBD1 covers 7 bases. From germline, CDR1 is LNHNV and CDR2 YYDKDF (reference sequence). The CDR3 has 15 amino acids. V shed 3 bases, J shed 6 bases, and the junction held 10 bases outside the gene matches. CDR3 nucleotide sequence: TGTGCCACCAGCAGGGATATCCACAGGGGCGATGGCTACACCTTC. Amino acids: CATSRDIHRGDGYTF.

This rearrangement joins TRBV27 to TRBJ2-6; D possibly corresponds to TRBD1 (5 bases). V was clipped by 2 bases and J by 1 base, with 9 bases between them. Germline assignment: CDR1 MNHEY and CDR2 SMNVEV (reference sequence). This CDR3 is built from 16 residues. This CDR3 reads CASSLDAGSGANVLTF. CDR3 bases: TGTGCCAGCAGTTTAGACGCAGGGTCTGGGGCCAACGTCCTGACTTTC.

The chain couples TRBV7-6 to TRBJ2-1, with a weak D call TRBD1 (5 bases). Trimming stripped 7 bases from V and 5 bases from J, with 9 bases between. This CDR3 has 12 amino acids. Germline V lookup: CDR1 SGHVS, CDR2 FNYEAQ. As DNA, the CDR3 is TGTGCCAGCAATGGACACAACAATGAGCAGTTCTTC. This gives the protein CASNGHNNEQFF.

The chain recombines TRBV9 with TRBJ2-7; 9 nucleotides match TRBD1. In germline, CDR1 is SGDLS, CDR2 YYNGEE. Trimming removed 2 bases from V and 4 bases from J; junction bases left unmatched: 4. This CDR3 comprises 14 residues. CDR3 residues: CASSVTGQGYEQYF. The CDR3 DNA follows: TGTGCCAGCAGCGTTACGGGACAGGGTTACGAGCAGTACTTC.

This clonotype has just one count. The V call is TRBV3-1, the J call TRBJ2-5; D remains unclear. V lost 5 bases to trimming and J lost 7 bases, with 14 bases between them. Germline values: CDR1 LGHDT, CDR2 YNNKEL (reference sequence). There are 13 residues in the CDR3. The CDR3 DNA reads as TGTGCCAGCAGCGTGACCGAGACCCGGACCCAGTACTTC. Translating gives CASSVTETRTQYF.

This clonotype has a handful of counts. The chain couples TRBV10-3 to TRBJ2-5; tentatively, D is TRBD1 (5 bases). The CDR3 totals 17 residues. V was pared by 2 bases and J by 3 bases, with 19 bases between. CDR1 is ENHRY and CDR2 is SYGVKD in the germline V gene. Written as DNA, the CDR3 is TGTGCCATCAGTGAGGACAGAGAAAATCAAGAGAAAGAGACCCAGTACTTC. Protein sequence: CAISEDRENQEKETQYF.

The J gene is TRBJ2-5, the V gene TRBV9; D is perhaps TRBD2 (5 bases). V was cut by 0 bases and J by 0 bases, with 6 bases left in between. The CDR3 runs to 14 residues. The germline V gene has CDR1 SGDLS and CDR2 YYNGEE. The CDR3 loop is CASSVVGDQETQYF. As DNA, the CDR3 is TGTGCCAGCAGCGTAGTCGGGGACCAAGAGACCCAGTACTTC.

The J gene is TRBJ2-5, the V gene TRBV6-1; no clear D. CDR1 and CDR2 from the germline V gene are MNHNS and SASEGT. Trimming took 7 bases from V and 2 from J, leaving 14 bases between them. The length of the CDR3 is 14 residues. This CDR3 reads CASTGLGQQETQYF. In DNA form, the CDR3 reads TGTGCCAGCACAGGCCTAGGGCAACAAGAGACCCAGTACTTC.

The rearrangement links TRBV11-3 to TRBJ2-3, with D maybe TRBD2 (5 bases). Germline V gene data show CDR1 as SGHNT and CDR2 as YENEEA. The CDR3 covers 16 residues. Trimming took off 5 bases at V and 0 bases at J, with 15 bases between the two ends. As DNA, the CDR3 is TGTGCCAGCAGCCCGGGGTTGTCTTCAAGCACAGATACGCAGTATTTT. This translates into CASSPGLSSSTDTQYF.